What follows are 21 T cell receptor beta chains derived from one specimen sequenced in a study of blood T cell repertoires in COVID-19. The table came from immunoSEQ multiplex PCR; TCRdb's copy has only in-frame clones and leaves some out. This table has approximately 300,000 clones, about nine tenths appearing once. Sequences were obtained from PBMCs or T cells enriched from blood (not recorded which). The receptors shown here come from a young man who had recovered from COVID-19.

This clone was seen a single time. The V call is TRBV3-1 (or the pseudogene TRBV3-2), the J call TRBJ2-5; TRBD2 aligns across 11 bases. The length of the CDR3 is 14 residues. Germline values: CDR1 LGHDT, CDR2 YNNKEL (reference sequence). After removal of 4 bases from V and 3 bases from J, the junction contained 1 base not matched to a gene. The chain's CDR3 is CASSPGLAEETQYF. CDR3 bases: TGTGCCAGCAGCCCGGGACTAGCGGAAGAGACCCAGTACTTC.

The CDR3 nucleotides are TGCGCCAGCACCCTGGACAGGGGAGGAGAAGGCTACACCTTC. As protein: CASTLDRGGEGYTF. The chain employs TRBV5-1 and TRBJ1-2; 9 nucleotides match TRBD1. V lost 6 bases to trimming and J lost 8 bases; unmatched junction nucleotides: 11. The length of the CDR3 is 14 residues. Looked up from germline, CDR1 is SGHRS and CDR2 is YFSETQ.

V is TRBV12-3 or TRBV12-4 and J is TRBJ1-1; D gene unclear. This CDR3 region has 12 residues. The V gene lost 6 bases and the J gene lost 1 base, with 6 bases spanning the gap. The CDR3 sequence: CASSPRNTEAFF. CDR3 in DNA: TGTGCCAGCAGCCCCAGGAACACTGAAGCTTTCTTT.

The rearrangement joins TRBV5-5 to TRBJ1-4; 8 nucleotides align to TRBD1. Germline CDR1 reads SGHKS; CDR2 reads YYEKEE (reference sequence). The trim removed 4 bases at V and 4 bases at J, leaving 15 bases unmatched. This CDR3 spans 18 amino acids. The CDR3: CASSQPGTGYTDNEKLFF. CDR3 bases: TGTGCCAGCAGCCAACCCGGGACAGGTTACACAGATAATGAAAAACTGTTTTTT.

The chain combines TRBV27 with TRBJ1-5; 8 nucleotides align to TRBD1. The ends lost 3 bases at V and 5 bases at J; junction bases unmatched: 3. In germline, CDR1 is MNHEY, CDR2 SMNVEV (reference sequence). The CDR3 extends over 14 amino acids. As DNA, the CDR3 is TGTGCCAGCAGTTTCAGGGGGCGCGATCAGCCCCAGCATTTT. Its protein is CASSFRGRDQPQHF.

This clone was detected once. The chain has TRBV6-4 and TRBJ1-2; D is uncertain. V lost 2 bases to trimming and J lost 2 bases, with 9 bases between them. The CDR3 contains 14 residues. The V gene's germline CDR1 is MRHNA and CDR2 SNTAGT. The CDR3 loop reads CASSDRHGNYGYTF. CDR3 nucleotide sequence: TGTGCCAGCAGTGACAGACACGGAAACTATGGCTACACCTTC.

The chain has TRBV9 and TRBJ1-2, with 7 positions matching TRBD1. Germline V lookup: CDR1 SGDLS, CDR2 YYNGEE. The CDR3 consists of 15 residues. The V and J ends lost 4 bases and 4 bases, in that order; junction bases with no gene match: 10. The CDR3 spells CASSQTTGVGYGYTF. The CDR3 DNA reads as TGTGCCAGCAGCCAAACAACAGGGGTAGGCTATGGCTACACCTTC.

The chain recombines TRBV27 with TRBJ2-1, with 9 nucleotides matching TRBD2. Looked up from germline, CDR1 is MNHEY and CDR2 is SMNVEV (reference sequence). V lost 2 bases, J lost 8 bases, and 4 bases stayed unmatched. The CDR3 has 14 amino acids. CDR3 amino acids: CASSLAGGHDEQFF. The DNA for the CDR3 is TGTGCCAGCAGTTTAGCGGGGGGGCACGATGAGCAGTTCTTC.

This sequence joins TRBV5-1 and TRBJ2-5, with TRBD1 as a possible D gene (5 bases). From germline, CDR1 is SGHRS and CDR2 YFSETQ. The CDR3 has 15 amino acids. V shed 2 bases and J shed 5 bases, with 16 bases lying between them. The CDR3 protein is CASSFTSGPMETQYF. CDR3 sequence (DNA): TGCGCCAGCAGCTTTACTTCAGGGCCCATGGAGACCCAGTACTTC.

This chain links TRBV5-1 with TRBJ2-5; unclear D gene. V lost 3 bases and J 1 base, leaving 13 bases between the germline ends. Germline CDR1 reads SGHRS; CDR2 reads YFSETQ. The CDR3 consists of 15 residues. CDR3 sequence: CASSSTATRQETQYF. In nucleotides, the CDR3 is TGCGCCAGCAGCTCGACTGCAACCCGCCAAGAGACCCAGTACTTC.

This rearrangement joins TRBV11-3 to TRBJ2-7; weak D call: TRBD2 (5 bases). The V gene lost 2 bases and the J gene lost 4 bases, with 9 bases spanning the gap. Germline CDR1 and CDR2: SGHNT and YENEEA. The CDR3 length is 13 residues. The CDR3 reads CASSLPGSYEQYF. The CDR3 coding sequence is TGTGCCAGCAGCTTACCGGGGTCATACGAGCAGTACTTC.

The V and J genes are TRBV3-1 (or the pseudogene TRBV3-2) and TRBJ1-1, with TRBD1 identical over 8 bases. The CDR3 is made up of 18 amino acids. V lost 2 bases and J lost 6; bases outside the gene matches: 17. Germline lookup yields CDR1 LGHDT and CDR2 YNNKEL (reference sequence). The CDR3 region is CASSQPRRTGRRDAEAFF. The CDR3, as DNA: TGTGCCAGCAGCCAACCCCGACGGACAGGGCGCCGGGATGCTGAAGCTTTCTTT.

The chain is built from TRBV14 and TRBJ2-3; possible D gene TRBD1, 5 bases. The CDR3 covers 16 residues. CDR1 is SGHDN and CDR2 is FVKESK in the germline V gene. Trimming took off 2 bases at V and 0 bases at J, with 12 bases between the two ends. The CDR3 loop reads CASSQKAGLSTDTQYF. In nucleotides, the CDR3 is TGTGCCAGCAGCCAAAAGGCAGGGCTCAGCACAGATACGCAGTATTTT.

This clone showed up just once. The chain links TRBV28 to TRBJ1-2, with D possibly TRBD1 on 6 matching bases. The CDR3 is 17 amino acids. Trimming left V 5 bases short and J 4 bases short, with 23 bases between. Germline V gene data show CDR1 as MDHEN and CDR2 as SYDVKM. For the CDR3, the DNA is TGTGCCAGCAGTCCGGGAGGGGGAGGGGGATTGATCTATGGCTACACCTTC. Its protein product is CASSPGGGGGLIYGYTF.

The chain carries TRBV19 and TRBJ1-1; the D gene is possibly TRBD1 (6 bases). V was cut by 4 bases and J by 0 bases, with 9 bases left in between. The CDR3 contains 14 residues. Per germline, CDR1 LNHDA and CDR2 SQIVND (reference sequence). The CDR3, as DNA: TGTGCCAGTAGTAGGACAGATTTGAACACTGAAGCTTTCTTT. Its protein is CASSRTDLNTEAFF. The complete variable domain, with remaining parts taken from reference TRBV19 and TRBJ1-1, reads DGGITQSPKYLFRKEGQNVTLSCEQNLNHDAMYWYRQDPGQGLRLIYYSQIVNDFQKGDIAEGYSVSREKKESFPLTVTSAQKNPTAFYLCASSRTDLNTEAFFGQGTRLTVV.

This chain joins TRBV30 and TRBJ1-6; TRBD1 matches at 8 bases. V shed 5 bases and J 9 bases; nucleotides not matched to a gene: 3. Germline V gene data show CDR1 as GTSNPN and CDR2 as SVGIG (reference sequence). This CDR3 is built from 12 residues. DNA of the CDR3: TGTGCCTGGGCGACAGGGGTTTCACCCCTCCACTTT. Protein: CAWATGVSPLHF.

The chain couples TRBV5-1 to TRBJ2-3, with 11 bases lining up with TRBD2. CDR3 length equals 15 residues. The V segment lost 8 bases and the J segment 0 bases; nucleotides outside the gene matches: 5. Germline CDR1 SGHRS, CDR2 YFSETQ. The CDR3 sequence: CASRGLAGSTDTQYF. DNA of the CDR3: TGCGCCAGTCGAGGACTAGCGGGTAGCACAGATACGCAGTATTTT.

This clone is a singleton in its sample. The DNA of the CDR3 is TGTGCCAGCAGTTACGACAGGGCAGGCACTGAAGCTTTCTTT. As protein: CASSYDRAGTEAFF. The genes are TRBV6-5 and TRBJ1-1; 7 bases fit TRBD1. The CDR3 is 14 residues long. CDR1 is MNHEY and CDR2 is SVGAGI in the germline V gene. The V gene end was trimmed by 2 bases and the J gene end by 4 bases; junction bases not matched to a gene: 4.

The rearrangement joins TRBV18 to TRBJ2-3; 12 positions agree with TRBD1. Germline-derived CDR1 and CDR2 are KGHSH and LQKENI. The J segment lost 4 bases and the V segment lost 3 bases, leaving 8 bases of the junction unmatched. The CDR3 extends over 17 amino acids. The CDR3 reads CASSPGQGANPPDTQYF. CDR3 sequence (DNA): TGTGCCAGCTCACCGGGACAGGGGGCGAACCCGCCAGATACGCAGTATTTT.

This clone was found a few times. The chain employs TRBV5-5 and TRBJ1-1; a possible D gene is TRBD1 (5 bases). V was trimmed by 3 bases and J by 7 bases, leaving 16 bases between them. The CDR3 extends over 14 amino acids. The germline CDR1 and CDR2 sequences are SGHKS and YYEKEE (reference sequence). In DNA form, the CDR3 reads TGTGCCAGCAGCTCGTCCCGACTAGACAGTGAAGCTTTCTTT. Protein sequence: CASSSSRLDSEAFF.

This clone was picked up a small number of times. The rearrangement joins TRBV6-6 to TRBJ2-2; TRBD2 matches 15 bases. This CDR3 has 18 amino acids. The ends lost 5 bases at V and 2 bases at J; junction bases unmatched: 6. Per the germline V gene, CDR1 is MNHNY and CDR2 is SVGAGI (reference sequence). The CDR3: CASSRTSGGAGNTGELFF. CDR3 sequence (DNA): TGTGCCAGCAGTCGGACTAGCGGGGGGGCCGGTAACACCGGGGAGCTGTTTTTT.